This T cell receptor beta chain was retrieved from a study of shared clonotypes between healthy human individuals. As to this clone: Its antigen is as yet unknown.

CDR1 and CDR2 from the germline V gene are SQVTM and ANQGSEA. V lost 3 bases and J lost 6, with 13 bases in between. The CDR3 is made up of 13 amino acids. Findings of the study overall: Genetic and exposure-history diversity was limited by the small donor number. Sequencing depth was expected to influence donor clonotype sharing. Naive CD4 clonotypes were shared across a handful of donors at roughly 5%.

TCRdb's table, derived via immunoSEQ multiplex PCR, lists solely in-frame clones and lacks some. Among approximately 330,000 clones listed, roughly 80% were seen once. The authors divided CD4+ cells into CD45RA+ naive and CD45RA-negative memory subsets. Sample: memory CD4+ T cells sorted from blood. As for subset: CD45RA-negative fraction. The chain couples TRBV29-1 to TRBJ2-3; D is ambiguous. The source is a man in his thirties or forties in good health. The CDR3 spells CSVDLRAGDTQYF. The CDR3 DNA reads TGCAGCGTTGATCTTAGAGCAGGTGATACGCAGTATTTT.